These T cell receptor beta chains were read from a single sample in a study of T cells and copy number aberrations in small-cell lung cancer. Repertoires were generated with immunoSEQ multiplex PCR, while TCRdb's copy carries only in-frame clones and drops some. Of about 3,100 clones detected, 90% appear once; the ten largest clones hold about 4.3%. Sequencing used normal tissue next to the tumor. The receptors shown here come from a man over 45 with small cell lung cancer. Both conserved end residues are part of each CDR3. D genes are given only for firm matches. For some rows the clone size is stated as once, few or many, or as a class when expanded; others skip it.

J	size	V	D	CDR3	DNA
TRBJ2-2	.	TRBV6-5	.	CASRLGGTGELFF	TGTGCCAGCAGGTTGGGGGGAACCGGGGAGCTGTTTTTT
TRBJ2-3	.	TRBV6-5	TRBD1	CASSPQGGTQYF	TGTGCCAGCAGTCCACAGGGGGGAACGCAGTATTTT
TRBJ2-3	.	TRBV30	TRBD2	CAFSGGGDTQYF	TGTGCCTTTAGCGGGGGTGGAGATACGCAGTATTTT
TRBJ2-7	once	TRBV7-9	TRBD1	CASSSTGGSYEQYF	TGTGCCAGCAGCTCGACAGGGGGTTCCTACGAGCAGTACTTC
TRBJ1-2	.	TRBV19	.	CASSREGNYGYTF	TGTGCCAGTAGTAGAGAGGGAAACTATGGCTACACCTTC
TRBJ1-1	.	TRBV6-1	.	CASSWREAFF	TGTGCCAGCAGTTGGCGGGAAGCTTTCTTT
TRBJ1-4	.	TRBV19	.	CASTGEDEKLFF	TGTGCCAGTACAGGGGAGGATGAAAAACTGTTTTTT
TRBJ2-2	.	TRBV14	.	CASSQDPLLATSTGELFF	TGTGCCAGCAGCCAAGACCCGTTGCTAGCGACTTCCACCGGGGAGCTGTTTTTT
TRBJ2-1	.	TRBV6-5	.	CASTQKGGNEQFF	TGTGCCAGCACGCAGAAAGGTGGCAATGAGCAGTTCTTC
TRBJ1-5	.	TRBV7-2	.	CASSLEGQWGDQPQHF	TGTGCCAGCAGCTTAGAGGGCCAGTGGGGTGATCAGCCCCAGCATTTT
TRBJ1-5	.	TRBV7-8	.	CASSLAGAINQPQHF	TGTGCCAGCAGCTTAGCAGGGGCAATAAATCAGCCCCAGCATTTT
TRBJ1-5	.	TRBV19	.	CASSEGGRQPQHF	TGTGCCAGTTCCGAGGGGGGGCGTCAGCCCCAGCATTTT
TRBJ2-6	.	TRBV9	.	CASSTDIGANILTF	TGTGCCAGCAGCACTGATATTGGGGCCAACATCCTGACTTTC
TRBJ2-1	.	TRBV5-3	.	CARSLGGNEQFF	TGTGCCAGAAGCTTGGGGGGCAATGAGCAGTTCTTC